Below, 19 T cell receptor beta chains from the same sample are listed, as sequenced in a study of blood T cell repertoires in COVID-19. The assay was immunoSEQ multiplex PCR, and TCRdb's table has in-frame clones only and misses some. The table shows 98,000 or so clones, with about four fifths occurring only once. Specimen: peripheral blood. These receptors came from a woman older than 75 with active or convalescent COVID-19.

CDR3 nucleotide sequence: TGTGCCAGCAGCTTGCAACGGGGGGAGACCCAGTACTTC. Translated: CASSLQRGETQYF. The chain recombines TRBV5-6 with TRBJ2-5; tentative D call: TRBD2 (6 bases). The CDR3 covers 13 residues. Looked up from germline, CDR1 is SGHDT and CDR2 is YYEEEE. The ends were cut back, 1 base at V and 5 bases at J, with 9 bases in the middle.

The V gene is TRBV7-8, the J gene TRBJ1-5; D gene uncertain. The CDR3 covers 16 residues. Between the trimmed V and J ends, which lost 5 bases and 0 bases, there was a span of 14 bases. CDR1 and CDR2 from the germline V gene are SGHVS and FQNEAQ. In DNA, the CDR3 is TGTGCCAGCAGCCTTAAGTCTACAGCTAGCAATCAGCCCCAGCATTTT. Its translation: CASSLKSTASNQPQHF.

This chain uses TRBV6-5 with TRBJ2-5; D possibly corresponds to TRBD1 (6 bases). Trimming took off 11 bases at V and 3 bases at J, with 13 bases between the two ends. CDR3 length: 12 residues. Germline CDR1 is MNHEY and CDR2 is SVGAGI. The CDR3, as DNA: TGTGCCGTCCGGACAGCCGAAGAGACCCAGTACTTC. Amino acid sequence: CAVRTAEETQYF.

V gene TRBV19 combines with J gene TRBJ1-5; tentatively, D is TRBD1 (6 bases). Between the trimmed V and J ends, which lost 5 bases and 10 bases, there was a span of 27 bases. Per germline, CDR1 LNHDA and CDR2 SQIVND (reference sequence). The CDR3 covers 17 residues. The CDR3 DNA reads as TGTGCCAGTAGTTCGCCACCGGGACACCCGGCGGGGGATCCCCAGCATTTT. Translating gives CASSSPPGHPAGDPQHF.

The chain combines TRBV7-2 with TRBJ2-7; TRBD2 agrees at 9 bases. The CDR3 totals 14 residues. Germline CDR1 is SGHTA and CDR2 is FQGNSA. J gave up 2 bases and V 4 bases, and 3 bases lay outside the gene matches. The CDR3 is CASSSPSGAYEQYF. CDR3 sequence (DNA): TGTGCCAGCAGCTCCCCTAGCGGGGCCTACGAGCAGTACTTC.

The chain links TRBV15 to TRBJ2-5; 9 nucleotides align to TRBD1. The CDR3 totals 14 residues. Looked up from germline, CDR1 is LNHNV and CDR2 is YYDKDF (reference sequence). With V trimmed by 5 bases and J by 5 bases, 6 bases remained unmatched. CDR3 coding DNA: TGTGCCACCAGCGACAGGGGGGGCAGCGAGACCCAGTACTTC. Amino acids: CATSDRGGSETQYF.

This chain connects TRBV5-6 to TRBJ2-7; TRBD1 aligns across 8 bases. Trimming cost V 4 bases and J 0 bases; bases outside gene matches: 3. Germline V gene sequence: CDR1 SGHDT, CDR2 YYEEEE. This CDR3 has 14 residues. CDR3 in amino acids: CASSATGDSYEQYF. CDR3 coding DNA: TGTGCCAGCAGCGCGACAGGGGACTCCTACGAGCAGTACTTC.

This rearrangement joins TRBV3-1 (or the pseudogene TRBV3-2) to TRBJ1-5, with 8 bases that match TRBD1. Germline values: CDR1 LGHDT, CDR2 YNNKEL (reference sequence). This CDR3 comprises 16 residues. V shed 1 base and J 9 bases; nucleotides not matched to a gene: 11. CDR3 residues: CASSQASGGSILPQHF. The CDR3 DNA follows: TGTGCCAGCAGCCAAGCGTCAGGGGGCTCGATATTGCCCCAGCATTTT.

This clone was observed a few times. The chain combines TRBV2 with TRBJ2-1; TRBD2 might be the D (5 bases). The germline V gene encodes CDR1 SNHLY and CDR2 FYNNEI. The CDR3 contains 14 residues. V dropped 2 bases and J dropped 6 bases, with 11 bases sitting between them. CDR3 nucleotide sequence: TGTGCCAGCAGTGAATCTCCTAGCCTCAATGAGCAGTTCTTC. Protein sequence: CASSESPSLNEQFF. Using reference TRBV2 and TRBJ2-1 for the parts outside the CDR3, the full variable domain is EPEVTQTPSHQVTQMGQEVILRCVPISNHLYFYWYRQILGQKVEFLVSFYNNEISEKSEIFDDQFSVERPDGSNFTLKIRSTKLEDSAMYFCASSESPSLNEQFFGPGTRLTVL.

The gene calls are TRBV18 and TRBJ2-7; 9 bases are shared with TRBD1. The germline CDR1 and CDR2 sequences are KGHSH and LQKENI. V dropped 0 bases and J dropped 5; count of bases not matched to a gene: 2. CDR3 length equals 14 residues. The CDR3 DNA follows: TGTGCCAGCTCACCACCGGGACAGGGTAACGAGCAGTACTTC. Translating gives CASSPPGQGNEQYF.

This clone has just a few counts. The chain uses TRBV9 and TRBJ2-2, with D possibly matching TRBD2 (6 bases). The CDR3 runs 13 residues. Looked up from germline, CDR1 is SGDLS and CDR2 is YYNGEE. The V end was cut by 7 bases, the J end by 1 base, with 8 bases between. Written as DNA, the CDR3 is TGTGCCAGCCGGCGGGGGAACACCGGGGAGCTGTTTTTT. Its translation is CASRRGNTGELFF.

V usage is TRBV4-1 and J usage is TRBJ1-1, with D unresolved. This CDR3 contains 13 residues. The germline V and J ends were trimmed by 1 base and 2 bases, with 5 bases remaining between them. Germline loops: CDR1 MGHRA, CDR2 YSYEKL. CDR3 loop: CASSQGGNTEAFF. The CDR3 nucleotides are TGCGCCAGCAGCCAAGGTGGCAACACTGAAGCTTTCTTT.

The V gene is TRBV7-9, the J gene TRBJ2-3; D is ambiguous. This CDR3 has 11 amino acids. Trimming pared 3 bases from V and 6 bases from J, leaving 4 bases between. Germline V lookup: CDR1 SEHNR, CDR2 FQNEAQ (reference sequence). For the CDR3, the DNA is TGTGCCAGCAGCTTCGTTGATACGCAGTATTTT. It codes for CASSFVDTQYF.

This sequence joins TRBV6-2 or TRBV6-3 and TRBJ1-1; 8 bases map to TRBD1. V trimming: 6 bases; J trimming: 2 bases; junction bases outside the gene matches: 5. The CDR3 has 14 residues. Per the germline V gene, CDR1 is MNHEY and CDR2 is SVGEGT. CDR3 region: CASSPGQVNTEAFF. The CDR3 DNA is TGTGCCAGCAGCCCGGGACAGGTTAACACTGAAGCTTTCTTT.

The chain recombines TRBV28 with TRBJ1-2; no clear D gene. This CDR3 spans 13 amino acids. V was cut by 2 bases and J by 13 bases, with 17 bases left in between. The germline V gene has CDR1 MDHEN and CDR2 SYDVKM. The CDR3, as DNA: TGTGCCAGCAGTTTAGCCAGGTACTTAGATGGCACCTTC. Its translation: CASSLARYLDGTF.

The genes are TRBV5-1 and TRBJ1-1; possible D gene TRBD1, 5 bases. The length of the CDR3 is 14 residues. CDR1 is SGHRS and CDR2 is YFSETQ in the germline V gene. V lost 2 bases to trimming and J lost 4 bases, with 12 bases between them. The CDR3 nucleotides are TGCGCCAGCAGCTTCGGGGGTGGAGCCACTGAAGCTTTCTTT. As protein: CASSFGGGATEAFF. Together with reference TRBV5-1 and TRBJ1-1, the CDR3 gives the full variable domain: KAGVTQTPRYLIKTRGQQVTLSCSPISGHRSVSWYQQTPGQGLQFLFEYFSETQRNKGNFPGRFSGRQFSNSRSEMNVSTLELGDSALYLCASSFGGGATEAFFGQGTRLTVV.

V and J are TRBV29-1 and TRBJ2-2; TRBD1 is a possible D gene (6 bases). V dropped 4 bases and J dropped 5 bases, with 14 bases sitting between them. The CDR3 consists of 14 residues. Germline CDR1 is SQVTM and CDR2 is ANQGSEA. This CDR3 reads CSVAPRGTTGELFF. In DNA form, the CDR3 reads TGCAGCGTTGCCCCGAGGGGGACGACCGGGGAGCTGTTTTTT.

V usage is TRBV28 and J usage is TRBJ2-7; D perhaps matches TRBD2 (6 bases). The CDR3 runs 14 residues. Germline-derived CDR1 and CDR2 are MDHEN and SYDVKM. V gave up 5 bases and J gave up 2 bases, with 13 bases separating them. DNA of the CDR3: TGTGCCAGCAGTCCGGAGGGGACCACCTACGAGCAGTACTTC. This encodes CASSPEGTTYEQYF.

The chain links TRBV5-6 to TRBJ1-4; maybe TRBD1 (5 bases). Germline lookup yields CDR1 SGHDT and CDR2 YYEEEE. This CDR3 is 15 amino acids long. Trimming shortened V by 5 bases and J by 5 bases, and 16 bases separated the two germline ends. The CDR3 DNA sequence: TGTGCCAGCAGAGGACCGACGGGGGGAAATGAAAAACTGTTTTTT. Amino acids: CASRGPTGGNEKLFF.